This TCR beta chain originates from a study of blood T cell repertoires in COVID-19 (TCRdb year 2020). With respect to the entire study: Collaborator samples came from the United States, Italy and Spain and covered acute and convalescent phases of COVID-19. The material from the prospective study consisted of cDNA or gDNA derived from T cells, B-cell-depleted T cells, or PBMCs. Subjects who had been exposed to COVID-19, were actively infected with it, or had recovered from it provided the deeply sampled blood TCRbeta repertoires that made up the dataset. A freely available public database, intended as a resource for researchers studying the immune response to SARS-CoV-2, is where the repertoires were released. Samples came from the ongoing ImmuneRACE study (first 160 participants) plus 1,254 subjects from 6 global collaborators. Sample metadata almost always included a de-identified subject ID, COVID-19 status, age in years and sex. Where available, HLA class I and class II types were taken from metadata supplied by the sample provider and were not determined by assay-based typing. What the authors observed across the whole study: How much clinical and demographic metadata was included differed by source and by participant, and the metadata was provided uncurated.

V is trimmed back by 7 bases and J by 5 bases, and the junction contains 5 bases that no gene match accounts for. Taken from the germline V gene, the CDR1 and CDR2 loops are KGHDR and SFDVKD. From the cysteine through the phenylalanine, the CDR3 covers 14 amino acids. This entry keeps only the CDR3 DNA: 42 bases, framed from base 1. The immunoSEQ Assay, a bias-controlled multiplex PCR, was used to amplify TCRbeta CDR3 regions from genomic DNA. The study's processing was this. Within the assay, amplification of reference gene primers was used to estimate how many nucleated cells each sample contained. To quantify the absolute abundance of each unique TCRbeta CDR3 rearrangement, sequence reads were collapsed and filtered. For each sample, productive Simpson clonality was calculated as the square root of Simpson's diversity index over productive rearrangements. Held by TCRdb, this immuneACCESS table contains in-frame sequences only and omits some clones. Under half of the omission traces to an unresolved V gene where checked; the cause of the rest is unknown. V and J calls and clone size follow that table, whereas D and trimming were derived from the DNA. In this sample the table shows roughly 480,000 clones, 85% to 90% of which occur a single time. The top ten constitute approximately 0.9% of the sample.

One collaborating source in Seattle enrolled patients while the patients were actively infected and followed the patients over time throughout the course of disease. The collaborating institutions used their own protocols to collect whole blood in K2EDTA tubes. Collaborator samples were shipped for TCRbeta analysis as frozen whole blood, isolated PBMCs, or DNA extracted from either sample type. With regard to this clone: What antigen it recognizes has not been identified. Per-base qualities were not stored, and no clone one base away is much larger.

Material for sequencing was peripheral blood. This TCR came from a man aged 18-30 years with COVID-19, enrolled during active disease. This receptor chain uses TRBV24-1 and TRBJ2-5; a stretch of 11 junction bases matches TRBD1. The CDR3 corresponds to CATRGTGGPETQYF. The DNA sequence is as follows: TGTGCCACCAGAGGGACAGGGGGTCCGGAGACCCAGTACTTC.